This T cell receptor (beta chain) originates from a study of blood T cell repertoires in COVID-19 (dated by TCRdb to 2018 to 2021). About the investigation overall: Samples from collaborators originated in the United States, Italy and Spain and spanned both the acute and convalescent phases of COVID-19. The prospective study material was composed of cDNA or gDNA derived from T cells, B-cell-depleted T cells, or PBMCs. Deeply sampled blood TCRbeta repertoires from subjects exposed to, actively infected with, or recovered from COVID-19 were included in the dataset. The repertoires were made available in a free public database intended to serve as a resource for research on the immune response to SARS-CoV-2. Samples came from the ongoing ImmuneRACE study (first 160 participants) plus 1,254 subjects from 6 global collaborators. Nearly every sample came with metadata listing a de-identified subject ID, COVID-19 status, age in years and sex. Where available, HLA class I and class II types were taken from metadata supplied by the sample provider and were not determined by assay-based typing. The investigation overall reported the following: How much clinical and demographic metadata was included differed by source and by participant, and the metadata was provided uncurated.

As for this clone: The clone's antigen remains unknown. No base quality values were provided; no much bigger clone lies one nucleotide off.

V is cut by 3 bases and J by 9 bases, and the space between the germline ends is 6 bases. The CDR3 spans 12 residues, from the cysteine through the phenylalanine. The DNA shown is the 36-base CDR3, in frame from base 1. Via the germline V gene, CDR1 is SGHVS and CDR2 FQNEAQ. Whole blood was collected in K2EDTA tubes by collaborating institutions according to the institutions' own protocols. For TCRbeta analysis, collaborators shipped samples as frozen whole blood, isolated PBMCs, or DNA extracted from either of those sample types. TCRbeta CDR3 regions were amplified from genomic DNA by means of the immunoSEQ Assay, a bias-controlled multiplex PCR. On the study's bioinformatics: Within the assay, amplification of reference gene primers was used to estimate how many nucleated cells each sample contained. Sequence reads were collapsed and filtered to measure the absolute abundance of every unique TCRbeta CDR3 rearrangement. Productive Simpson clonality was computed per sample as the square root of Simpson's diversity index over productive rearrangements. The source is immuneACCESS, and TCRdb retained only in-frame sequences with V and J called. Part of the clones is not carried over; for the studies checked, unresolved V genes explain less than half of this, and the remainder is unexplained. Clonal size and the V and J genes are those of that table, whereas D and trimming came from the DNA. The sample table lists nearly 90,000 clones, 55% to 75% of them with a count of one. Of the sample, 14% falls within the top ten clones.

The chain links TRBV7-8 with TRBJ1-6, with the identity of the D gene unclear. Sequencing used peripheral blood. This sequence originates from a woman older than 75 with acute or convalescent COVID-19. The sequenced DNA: TGTGCCAGCAGCTTCCCTAGTTCACCCCTCCACTTT. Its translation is CASSFPSSPLHF.